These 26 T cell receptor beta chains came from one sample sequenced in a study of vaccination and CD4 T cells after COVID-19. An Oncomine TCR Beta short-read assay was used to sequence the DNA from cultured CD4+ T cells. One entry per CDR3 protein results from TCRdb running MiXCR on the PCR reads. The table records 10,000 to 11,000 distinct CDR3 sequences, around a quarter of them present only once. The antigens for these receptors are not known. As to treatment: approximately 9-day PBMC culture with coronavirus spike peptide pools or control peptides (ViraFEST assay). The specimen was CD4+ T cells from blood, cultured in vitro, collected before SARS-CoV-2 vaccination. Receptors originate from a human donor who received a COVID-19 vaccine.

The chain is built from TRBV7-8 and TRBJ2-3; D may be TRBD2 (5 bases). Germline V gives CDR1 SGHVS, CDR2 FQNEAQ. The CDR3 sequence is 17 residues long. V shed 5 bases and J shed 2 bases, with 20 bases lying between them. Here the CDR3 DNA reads TGTGCCAGCAGCCTGAGGGTTAGCCGAAAAAACACAGATACGCAGTATTTT. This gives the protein CASSLRVSRKNTDTQYF.

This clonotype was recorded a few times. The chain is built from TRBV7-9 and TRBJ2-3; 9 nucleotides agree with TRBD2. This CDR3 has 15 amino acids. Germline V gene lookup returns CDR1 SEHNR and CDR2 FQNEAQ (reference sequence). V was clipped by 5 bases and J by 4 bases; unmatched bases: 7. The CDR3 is CASSQRAGGADTQYF. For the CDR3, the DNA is TGTGCCAGCAGCCAGCGAGCGGGGGGCGCAGATACGCAGTATTTT.

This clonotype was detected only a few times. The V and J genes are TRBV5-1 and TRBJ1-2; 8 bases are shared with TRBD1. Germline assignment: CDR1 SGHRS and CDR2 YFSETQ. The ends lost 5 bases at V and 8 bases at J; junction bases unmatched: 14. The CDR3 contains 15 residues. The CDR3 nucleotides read TGCGCCAGCAGGTTTGGATCGGACAGGGTGGGCGGCTACACCTTC. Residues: CASRFGSDRVGGYTF.

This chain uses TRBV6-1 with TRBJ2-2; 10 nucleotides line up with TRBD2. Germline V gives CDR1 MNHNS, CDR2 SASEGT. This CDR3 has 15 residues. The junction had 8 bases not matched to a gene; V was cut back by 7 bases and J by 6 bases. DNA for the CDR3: TGTGCCAGCACCCATCAGCGGGGGGGCTCCGGGGAGCTGTTTTTT. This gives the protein CASTHQRGGSGELFF.

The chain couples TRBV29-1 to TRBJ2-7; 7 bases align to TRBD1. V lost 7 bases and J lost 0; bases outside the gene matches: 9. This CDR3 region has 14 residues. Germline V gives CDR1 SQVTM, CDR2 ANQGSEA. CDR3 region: CSAGTVQPSYEQYF. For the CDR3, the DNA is TGCAGCGCGGGGACAGTTCAACCCTCCTACGAGCAGTACTTC.

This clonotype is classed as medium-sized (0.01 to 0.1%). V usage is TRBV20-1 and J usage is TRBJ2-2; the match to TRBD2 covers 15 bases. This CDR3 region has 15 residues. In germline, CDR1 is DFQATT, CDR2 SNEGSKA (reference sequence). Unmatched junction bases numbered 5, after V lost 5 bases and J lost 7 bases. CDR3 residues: CSAGLAGGPDGELFF. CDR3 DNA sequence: TGCAGTGCTGGACTAGCGGGGGGGCCGGACGGGGAGCTGTTTTTT.

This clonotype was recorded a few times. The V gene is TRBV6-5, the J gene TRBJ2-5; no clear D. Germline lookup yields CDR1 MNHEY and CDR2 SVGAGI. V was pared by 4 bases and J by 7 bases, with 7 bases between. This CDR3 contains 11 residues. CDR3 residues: CASSSQWTQYF. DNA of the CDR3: TGTGCCAGCAGTTCCCAGTGGACCCAGTACTTC.

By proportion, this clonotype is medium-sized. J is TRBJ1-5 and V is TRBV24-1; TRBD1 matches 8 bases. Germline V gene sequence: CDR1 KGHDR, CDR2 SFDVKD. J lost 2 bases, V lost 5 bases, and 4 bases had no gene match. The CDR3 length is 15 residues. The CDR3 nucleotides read TGTGCCACCAGTGCAGGGGGCAGGGGCAATCAGCCCCAGCATTTT. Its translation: CATSAGGRGNQPQHF.

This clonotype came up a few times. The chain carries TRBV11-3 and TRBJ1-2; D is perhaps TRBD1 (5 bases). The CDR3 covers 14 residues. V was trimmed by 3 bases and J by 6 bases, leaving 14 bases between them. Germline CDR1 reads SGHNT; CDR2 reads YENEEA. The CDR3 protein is CASSFGRAGDGYTF. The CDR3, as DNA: TGTGCCAGCAGCTTCGGCAGGGCGGGGGATGGCTACACCTTC.

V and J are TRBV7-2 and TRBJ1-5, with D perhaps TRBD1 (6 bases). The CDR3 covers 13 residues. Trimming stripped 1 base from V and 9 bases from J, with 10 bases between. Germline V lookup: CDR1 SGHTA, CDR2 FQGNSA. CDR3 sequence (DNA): TGTGCCAGCAGCTTAGAGCAGGGGTGGCCCCAGCATTTT. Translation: CASSLEQGWPQHF.

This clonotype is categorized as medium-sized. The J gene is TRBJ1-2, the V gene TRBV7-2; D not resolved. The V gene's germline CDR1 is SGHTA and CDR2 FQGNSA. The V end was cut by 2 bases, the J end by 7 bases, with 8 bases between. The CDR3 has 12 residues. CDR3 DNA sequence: TGTGCCAGCAGCTTATATTTAGGTGGCTACACCTTC. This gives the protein CASSLYLGGYTF.

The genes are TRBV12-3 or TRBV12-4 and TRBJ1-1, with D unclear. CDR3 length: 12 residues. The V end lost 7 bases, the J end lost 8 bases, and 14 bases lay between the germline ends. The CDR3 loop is CASTSEYLEAFF. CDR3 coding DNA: TGTGCCAGCACCTCTGAGTACTTGGAAGCTTTCTTT.

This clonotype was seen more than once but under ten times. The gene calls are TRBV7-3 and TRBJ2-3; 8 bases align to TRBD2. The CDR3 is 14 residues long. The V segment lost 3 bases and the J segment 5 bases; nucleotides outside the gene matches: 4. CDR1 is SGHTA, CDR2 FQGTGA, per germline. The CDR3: CASSFGGEGDTQYF. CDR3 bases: TGTGCCAGCAGCTTCGGGGGGGAGGGAGATACGCAGTATTTT.

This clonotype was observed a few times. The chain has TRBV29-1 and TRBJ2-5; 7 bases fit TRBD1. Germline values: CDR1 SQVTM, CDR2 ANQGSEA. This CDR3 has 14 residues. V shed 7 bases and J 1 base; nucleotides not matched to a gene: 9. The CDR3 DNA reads TGCAGCGCCTCAAGAGACAGGGCCCAAGAGACCCAGTACTTC. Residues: CSASRDRAQETQYF.

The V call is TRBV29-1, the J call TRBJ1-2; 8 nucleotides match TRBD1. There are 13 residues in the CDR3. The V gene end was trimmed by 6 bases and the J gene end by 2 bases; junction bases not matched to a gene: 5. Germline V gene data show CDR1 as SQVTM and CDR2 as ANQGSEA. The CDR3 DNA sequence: TGCAGCGTGACAGGACAGGGAAACTATGGCTACACCTTC. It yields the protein CSVTGQGNYGYTF.

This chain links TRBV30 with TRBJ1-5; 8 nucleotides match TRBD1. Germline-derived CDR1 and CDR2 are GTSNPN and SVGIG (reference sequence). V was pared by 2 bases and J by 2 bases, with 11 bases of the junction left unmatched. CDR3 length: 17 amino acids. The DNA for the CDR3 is TGTGCCTGGAGTCCCCCAACCCCGACAGGGGGCAATCAGCCCCAGCATTTT. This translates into CAWSPPTPTGGNQPQHF.

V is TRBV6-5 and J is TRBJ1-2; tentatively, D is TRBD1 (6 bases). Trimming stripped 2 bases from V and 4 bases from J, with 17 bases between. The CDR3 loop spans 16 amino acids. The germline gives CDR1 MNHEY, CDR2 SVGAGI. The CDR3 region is CASSYDRTSVPYGYTF. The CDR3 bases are TGTGCCAGCAGTTACGACAGGACTAGCGTTCCCTATGGCTACACCTTC.

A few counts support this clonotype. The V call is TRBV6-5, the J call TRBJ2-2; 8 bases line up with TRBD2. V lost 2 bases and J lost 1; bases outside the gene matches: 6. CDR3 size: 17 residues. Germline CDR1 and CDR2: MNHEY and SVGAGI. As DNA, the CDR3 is TGTGCCAGCAGTTACGAGGGACGGGGGGGGAACACCGGGGAGCTGTTTTTT. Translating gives CASSYEGRGGNTGELFF.

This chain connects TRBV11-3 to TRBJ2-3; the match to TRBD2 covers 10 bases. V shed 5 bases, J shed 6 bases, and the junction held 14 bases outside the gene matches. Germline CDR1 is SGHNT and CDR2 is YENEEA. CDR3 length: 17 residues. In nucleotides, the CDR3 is TGTGCCAGCAGCCAGAGACTAGCGGGCTACCTTCCGGATACGCAGTATTTT. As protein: CASSQRLAGYLPDTQYF.

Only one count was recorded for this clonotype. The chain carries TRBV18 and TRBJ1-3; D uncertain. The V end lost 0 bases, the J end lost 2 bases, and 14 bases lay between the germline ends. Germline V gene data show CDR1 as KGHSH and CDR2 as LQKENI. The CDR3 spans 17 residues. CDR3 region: CASSPPVFDMTGNTIYF. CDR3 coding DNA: TGTGCCAGCTCACCACCTGTGTTCGACATGACTGGAAACACCATATATTTT.

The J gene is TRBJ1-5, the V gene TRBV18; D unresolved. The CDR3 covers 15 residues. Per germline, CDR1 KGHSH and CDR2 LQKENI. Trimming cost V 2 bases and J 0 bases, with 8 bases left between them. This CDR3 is CASSPGSTSNQPQHF. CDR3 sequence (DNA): TGTGCCAGCTCACCAGGATCCACTAGCAATCAGCCCCAGCATTTT.

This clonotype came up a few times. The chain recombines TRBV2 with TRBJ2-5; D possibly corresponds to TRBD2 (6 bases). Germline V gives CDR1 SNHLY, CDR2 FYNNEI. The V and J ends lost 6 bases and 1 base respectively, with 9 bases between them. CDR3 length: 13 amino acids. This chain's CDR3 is CASRRDFQETQYF. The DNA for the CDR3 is TGTGCCAGCAGAAGGGACTTCCAAGAGACCCAGTACTTC.

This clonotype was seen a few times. In DNA, the CDR3 is TGTGCCAGTAGTCCCATGAACACTGAAGCTTTCTTT. This gives the protein CASSPMNTEAFF. The V and J genes are TRBV19 and TRBJ1-1, with D unclear. The CDR3 spans 12 residues. V lost 5 bases to trimming and J lost 0 bases, with 4 bases between them. The germline V gene has CDR1 LNHDA and CDR2 SQIVND (reference sequence). Looking up the rest from reference TRBV19 and TRBJ1-1 gives the full variable domain: DGGITQSPKYLFRKEGQNVTLSCEQNLNHDAMYWYRQDPGQGLRLIYYSQIVNDFQKGDIAEGYSVSREKKESFPLTVTSAQKNPTAFYLCASSPMNTEAFFGQGTRLTVV.

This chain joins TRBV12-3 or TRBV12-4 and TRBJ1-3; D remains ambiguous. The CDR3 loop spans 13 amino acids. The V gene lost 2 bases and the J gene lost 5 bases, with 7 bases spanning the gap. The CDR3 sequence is CASSLQDRNTIYF. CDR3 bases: TGTGCCAGCAGTTTACAGGACCGAAACACCATATATTTT.

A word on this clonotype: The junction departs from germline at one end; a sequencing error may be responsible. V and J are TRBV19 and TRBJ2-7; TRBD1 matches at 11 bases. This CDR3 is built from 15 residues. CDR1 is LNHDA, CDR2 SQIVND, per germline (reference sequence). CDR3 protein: CAGSIMGQGAYEQYF. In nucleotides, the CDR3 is TGTGCCGGTAGTATAATGGGACAGGGGGCCTACGAGCAGTACTTC.

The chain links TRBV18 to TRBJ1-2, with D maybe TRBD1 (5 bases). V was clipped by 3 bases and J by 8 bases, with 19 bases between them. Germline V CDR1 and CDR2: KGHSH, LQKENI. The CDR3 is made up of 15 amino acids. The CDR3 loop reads CASSPSVGTMMGYTF. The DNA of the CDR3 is TGTGCCAGCTCACCGAGTGTGGGGACTATGATGGGCTACACCTTC.